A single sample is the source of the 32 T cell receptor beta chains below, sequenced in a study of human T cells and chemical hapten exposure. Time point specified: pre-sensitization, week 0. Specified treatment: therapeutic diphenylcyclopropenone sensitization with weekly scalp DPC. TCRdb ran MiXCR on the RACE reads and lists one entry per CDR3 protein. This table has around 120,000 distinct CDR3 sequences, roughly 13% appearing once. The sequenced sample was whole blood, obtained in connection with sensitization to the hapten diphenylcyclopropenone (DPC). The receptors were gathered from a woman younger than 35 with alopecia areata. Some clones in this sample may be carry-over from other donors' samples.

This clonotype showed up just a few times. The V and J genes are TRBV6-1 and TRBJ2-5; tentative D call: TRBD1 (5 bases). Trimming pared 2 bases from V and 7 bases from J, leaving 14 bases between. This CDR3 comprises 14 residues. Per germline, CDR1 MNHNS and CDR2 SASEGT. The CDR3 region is CASSEFQGSVTQYF. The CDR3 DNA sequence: TGTGCCAGCAGTGAATTCCAGGGCTCCGTGACCCAGTACTTC.

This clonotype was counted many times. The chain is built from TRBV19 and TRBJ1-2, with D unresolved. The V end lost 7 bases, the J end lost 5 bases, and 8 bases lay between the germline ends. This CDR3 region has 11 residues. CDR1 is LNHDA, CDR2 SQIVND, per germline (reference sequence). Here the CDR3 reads CASTEGYGYTF. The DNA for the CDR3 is TGTGCCAGTACTGAAGGGTATGGCTACACCTTC. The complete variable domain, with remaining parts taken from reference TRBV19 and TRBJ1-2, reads DGGITQSPKYLFRKEGQNVTLSCEQNLNHDAMYWYRQDPGQGLRLIYYSQIVNDFQKGDIAEGYSVSREKKESFPLTVTSAQKNPTAFYLCASTEGYGYTFGSGTRLTVV.

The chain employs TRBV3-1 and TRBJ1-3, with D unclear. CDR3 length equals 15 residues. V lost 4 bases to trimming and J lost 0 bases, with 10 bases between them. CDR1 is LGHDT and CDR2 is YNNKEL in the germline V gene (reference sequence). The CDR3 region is CASSLTPSSGNTIYF. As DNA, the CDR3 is TGTGCCAGCAGCCTGACACCGAGCTCTGGAAACACCATATATTTT.

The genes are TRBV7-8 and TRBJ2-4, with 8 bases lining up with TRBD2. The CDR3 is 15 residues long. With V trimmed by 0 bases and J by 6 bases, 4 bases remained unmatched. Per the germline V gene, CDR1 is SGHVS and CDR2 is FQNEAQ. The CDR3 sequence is CASSLAPGGINIQYF. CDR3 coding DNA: TGTGCCAGCAGCTTAGCGCCGGGAGGGATAAACATTCAGTACTTC.

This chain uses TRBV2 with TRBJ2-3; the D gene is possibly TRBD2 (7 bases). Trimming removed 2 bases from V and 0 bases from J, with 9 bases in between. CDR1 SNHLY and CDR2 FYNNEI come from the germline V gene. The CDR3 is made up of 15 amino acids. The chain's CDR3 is CASSERGASTDTQYF. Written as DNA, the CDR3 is TGTGCCAGCAGTGAACGGGGGGCCAGCACAGATACGCAGTATTTT.

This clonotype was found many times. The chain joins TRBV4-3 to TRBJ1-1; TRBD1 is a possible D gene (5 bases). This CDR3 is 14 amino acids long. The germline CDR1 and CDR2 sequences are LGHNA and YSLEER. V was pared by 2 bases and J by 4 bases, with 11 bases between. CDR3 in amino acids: CASSQQGRVTEAFF. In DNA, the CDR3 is TGCGCCAGCAGCCAACAGGGAAGGGTCACTGAAGCTTTCTTT.

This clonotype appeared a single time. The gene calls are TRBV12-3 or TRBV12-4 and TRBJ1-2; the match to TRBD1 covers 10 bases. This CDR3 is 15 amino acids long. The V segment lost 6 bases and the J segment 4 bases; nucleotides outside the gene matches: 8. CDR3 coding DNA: TGTGCCAGCAGCCCGGGACAGGGGACCGCCTATGGCTACACCTTC. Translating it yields CASSPGQGTAYGYTF.

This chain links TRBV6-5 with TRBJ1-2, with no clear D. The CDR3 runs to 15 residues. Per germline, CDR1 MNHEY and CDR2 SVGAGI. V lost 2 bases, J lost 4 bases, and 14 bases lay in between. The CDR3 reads CASSYSPGAPYGYTF. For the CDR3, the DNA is TGTGCCAGCAGTTACAGCCCAGGCGCTCCCTATGGCTACACCTTC.

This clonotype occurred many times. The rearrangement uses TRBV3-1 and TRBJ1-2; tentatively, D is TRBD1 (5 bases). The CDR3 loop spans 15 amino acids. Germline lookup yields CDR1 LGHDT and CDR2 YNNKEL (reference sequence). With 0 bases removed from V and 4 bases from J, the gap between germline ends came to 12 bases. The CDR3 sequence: CASSQDLGEPYGYTF. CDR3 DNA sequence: TGTGCCAGCAGCCAAGATTTAGGGGAACCCTATGGCTACACCTTC.

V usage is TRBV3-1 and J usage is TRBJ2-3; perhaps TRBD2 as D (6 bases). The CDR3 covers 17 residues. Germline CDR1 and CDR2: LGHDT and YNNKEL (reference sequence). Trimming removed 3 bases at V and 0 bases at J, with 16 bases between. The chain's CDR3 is CASSQGPGGFSTDTQYF. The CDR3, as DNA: TGTGCCAGCAGCCAGGGTCCCGGGGGTTTTAGCACAGATACGCAGTATTTT.

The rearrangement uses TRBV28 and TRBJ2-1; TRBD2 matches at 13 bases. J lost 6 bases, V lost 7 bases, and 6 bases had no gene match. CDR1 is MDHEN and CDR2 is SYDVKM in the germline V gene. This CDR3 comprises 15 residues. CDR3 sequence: CASTPGLAGSNEQFF. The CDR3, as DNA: TGTGCCAGCACCCCGGGACTAGCGGGGTCCAATGAGCAGTTCTTC.

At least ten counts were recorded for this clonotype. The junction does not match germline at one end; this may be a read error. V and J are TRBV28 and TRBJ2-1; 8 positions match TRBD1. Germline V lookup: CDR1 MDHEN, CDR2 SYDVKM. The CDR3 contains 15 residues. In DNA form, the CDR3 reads TGTGCCAGCAGTTCTTTCATCATGGGACAGGACAACGGGGTCTTC. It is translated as CASSSFIMGQDNGVF.

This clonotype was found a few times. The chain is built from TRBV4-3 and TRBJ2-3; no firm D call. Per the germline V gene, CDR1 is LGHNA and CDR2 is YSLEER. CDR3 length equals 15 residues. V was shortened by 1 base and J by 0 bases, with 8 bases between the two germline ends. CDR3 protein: CASSQGPASTDTQYF. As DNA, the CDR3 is TGCGCCAGCAGCCAAGGTCCCGCTAGCACAGATACGCAGTATTTT.

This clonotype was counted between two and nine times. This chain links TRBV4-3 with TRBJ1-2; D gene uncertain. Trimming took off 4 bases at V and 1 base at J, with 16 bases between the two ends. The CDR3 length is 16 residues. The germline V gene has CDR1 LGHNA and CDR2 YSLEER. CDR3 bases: TGCGCCAGCAGCCCACAGAGGCAGAGCCTTAACTATGGCTACACCTTC. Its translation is CASSPQRQSLNYGYTF.

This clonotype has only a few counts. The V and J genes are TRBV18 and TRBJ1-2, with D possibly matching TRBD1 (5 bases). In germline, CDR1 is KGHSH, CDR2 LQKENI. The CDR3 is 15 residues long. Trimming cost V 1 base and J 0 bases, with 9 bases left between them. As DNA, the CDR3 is TGTGCCAGCTCACCACGTAGGGGCCCTAACTATGGCTACACCTTC. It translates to CASSPRRGPNYGYTF.

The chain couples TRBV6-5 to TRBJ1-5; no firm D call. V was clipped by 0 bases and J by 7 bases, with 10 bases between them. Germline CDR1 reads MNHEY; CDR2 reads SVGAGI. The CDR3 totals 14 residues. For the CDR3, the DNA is TGTGCCAGCAGTTACTCCCAGGCATGGCAGCCCCAGCATTTT. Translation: CASSYSQAWQPQHF.

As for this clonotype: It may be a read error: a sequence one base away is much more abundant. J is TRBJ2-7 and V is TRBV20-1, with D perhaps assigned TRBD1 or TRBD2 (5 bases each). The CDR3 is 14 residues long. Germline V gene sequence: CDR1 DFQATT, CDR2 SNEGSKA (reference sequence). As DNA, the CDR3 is TGCAGTGCTTTGGGGGACGCGAGCTCCTGCGAGCAGTACTTC. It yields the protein CSALGDASSCEQYF.

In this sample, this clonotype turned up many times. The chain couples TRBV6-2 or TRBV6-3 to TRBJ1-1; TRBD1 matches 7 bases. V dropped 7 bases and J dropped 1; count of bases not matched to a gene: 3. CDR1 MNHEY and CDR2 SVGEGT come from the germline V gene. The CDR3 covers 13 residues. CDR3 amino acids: CASIRQGNTEAFF. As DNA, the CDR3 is TGTGCCAGCATCAGACAGGGGAACACTGAAGCTTTCTTT.

As DNA, the CDR3 is TGCAGCGTTGAACAGGGAACCAATCAGCCCCAGCATTTT. Translating gives CSVEQGTNQPQHF. The rearrangement links TRBV29-1 to TRBJ1-5; D may be TRBD1 (5 bases). CDR1 is SQVTM, CDR2 ANQGSEA, per germline. Trimming stripped 2 bases from V and 3 bases from J, with 8 bases between. The CDR3 has 13 residues.

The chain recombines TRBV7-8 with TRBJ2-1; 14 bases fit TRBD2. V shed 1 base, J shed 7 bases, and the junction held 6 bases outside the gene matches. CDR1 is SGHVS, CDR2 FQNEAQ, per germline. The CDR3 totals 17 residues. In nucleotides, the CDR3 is TGTGCCAGCAGCTTAGTGACTAGCGGGGGGGCGCGGAATGAGCAGTTCTTC. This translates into CASSLVTSGGARNEQFF.

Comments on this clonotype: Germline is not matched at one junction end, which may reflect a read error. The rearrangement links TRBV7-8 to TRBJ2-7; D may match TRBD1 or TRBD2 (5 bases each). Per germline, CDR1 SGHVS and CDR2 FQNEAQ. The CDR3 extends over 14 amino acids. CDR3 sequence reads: CASSLAGIRDEQHF. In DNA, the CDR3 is TGTGCCAGCAGCTTAGCAGGGATCCGGGACGAGCAGCACTTC.

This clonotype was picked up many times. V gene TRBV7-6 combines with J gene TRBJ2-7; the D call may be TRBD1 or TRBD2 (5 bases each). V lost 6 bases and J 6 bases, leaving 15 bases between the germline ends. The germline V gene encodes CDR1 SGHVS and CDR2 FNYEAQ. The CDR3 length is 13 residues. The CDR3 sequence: CASSPRLGVEQYF. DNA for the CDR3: TGTGCCAGCAGTCCAAGGTTGGGGGTCGAGCAGTACTTC.

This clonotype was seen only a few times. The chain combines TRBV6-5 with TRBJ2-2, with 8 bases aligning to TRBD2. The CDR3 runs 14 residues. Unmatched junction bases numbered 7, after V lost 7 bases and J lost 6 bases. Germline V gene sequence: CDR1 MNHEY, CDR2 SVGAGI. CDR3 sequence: CASNRGGSAGELFF. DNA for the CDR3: TGTGCCAGCAACCGGGGGGGTTCGGCCGGGGAGCTGTTTTTT.

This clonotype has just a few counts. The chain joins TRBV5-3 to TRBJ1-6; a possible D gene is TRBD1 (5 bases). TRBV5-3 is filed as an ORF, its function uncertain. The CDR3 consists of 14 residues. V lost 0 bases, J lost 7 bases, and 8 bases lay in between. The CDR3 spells CARSLVGGNSPLHF. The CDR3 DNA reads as TGTGCCAGAAGCTTGGTCGGGGGGAATTCACCCCTCCACTTT.

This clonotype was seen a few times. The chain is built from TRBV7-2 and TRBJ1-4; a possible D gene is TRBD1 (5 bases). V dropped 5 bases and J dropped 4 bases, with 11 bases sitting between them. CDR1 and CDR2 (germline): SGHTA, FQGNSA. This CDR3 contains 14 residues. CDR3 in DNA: TGTGCCAGCAGCAAGGGACCGCGTAATGAAAAACTGTTTTTT. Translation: CASSKGPRNEKLFF.

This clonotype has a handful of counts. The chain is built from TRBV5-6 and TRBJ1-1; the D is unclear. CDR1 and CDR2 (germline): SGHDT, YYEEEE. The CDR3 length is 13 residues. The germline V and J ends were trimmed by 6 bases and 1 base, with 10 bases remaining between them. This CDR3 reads CASNWAGNTEAFF. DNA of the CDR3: TGTGCCAGCAACTGGGCAGGGAACACTGAAGCTTTCTTT.

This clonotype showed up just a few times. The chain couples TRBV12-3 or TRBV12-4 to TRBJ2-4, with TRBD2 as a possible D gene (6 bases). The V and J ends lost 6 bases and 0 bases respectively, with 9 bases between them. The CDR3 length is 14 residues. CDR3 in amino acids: CASSGGLAKNIQYF. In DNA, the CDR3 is TGTGCCAGCAGCGGGGGTTTAGCCAAAAACATTCAGTACTTC.

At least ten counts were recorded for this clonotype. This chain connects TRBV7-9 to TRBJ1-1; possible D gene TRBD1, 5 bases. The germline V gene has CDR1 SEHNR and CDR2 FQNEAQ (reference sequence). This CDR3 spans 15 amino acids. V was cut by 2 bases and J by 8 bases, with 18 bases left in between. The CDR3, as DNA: TGTGCCAGCAGCTTAAACAACAAGGGGCAGCAGGAAGCTTTCTTT. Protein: CASSLNNKGQQEAFF.

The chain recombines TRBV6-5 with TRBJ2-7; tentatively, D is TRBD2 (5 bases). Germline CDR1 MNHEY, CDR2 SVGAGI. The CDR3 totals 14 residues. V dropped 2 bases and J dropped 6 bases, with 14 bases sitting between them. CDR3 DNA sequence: TGTGCCAGCAGTTACGACTGGGGAGCCGGCGAGCAGTACTTC. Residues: CASSYDWGAGEQYF.

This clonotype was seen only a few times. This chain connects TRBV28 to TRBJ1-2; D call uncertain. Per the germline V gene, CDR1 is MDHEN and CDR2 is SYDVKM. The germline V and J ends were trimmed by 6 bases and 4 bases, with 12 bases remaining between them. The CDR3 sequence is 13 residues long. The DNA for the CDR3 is TGTGCCAGCAGCTCAGGTATTAGCTATGGCTACACCTTC. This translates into CASSSGISYGYTF.

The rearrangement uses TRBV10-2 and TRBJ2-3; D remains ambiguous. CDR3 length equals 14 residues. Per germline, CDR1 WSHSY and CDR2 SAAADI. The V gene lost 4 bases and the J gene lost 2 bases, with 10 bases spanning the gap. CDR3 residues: CASSGEGLTDTQYF. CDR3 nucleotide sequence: TGCGCCAGCAGTGGTGAAGGGCTCACAGATACGCAGTATTTT.

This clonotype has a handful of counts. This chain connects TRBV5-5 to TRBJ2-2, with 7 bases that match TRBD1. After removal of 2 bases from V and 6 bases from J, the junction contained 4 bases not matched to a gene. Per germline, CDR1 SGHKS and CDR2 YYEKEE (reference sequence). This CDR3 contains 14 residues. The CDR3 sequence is CASSFGQEAGELFF. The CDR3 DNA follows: TGTGCCAGCAGCTTTGGACAGGAGGCCGGGGAGCTGTTTTTT. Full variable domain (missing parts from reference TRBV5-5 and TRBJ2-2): DAGVTQSPTHLIKTRGQQVTLRCSPISGHKSVSWYQQVLGQGPQFIFQYYEKEERGRGNFPDRFSARQFPNYSSELNVNALLLGDSALYLCASSFGQEAGELFFGEGSRLTVL.